Following are 25 T cell receptor beta chains from one sample sequenced in a study of read filtering for tumor transcriptome and immune sequencing. Molecular barcoded adaptors covering alpha/delta and beta/gamma chains were used on about 0.4 ug RNA. TCRdb re-derived calls from the reads in MiXCR, one entry per CDR3 protein. The sample records 90,000 or so distinct CDR3 sequences, 20% to 25% being singletons. Input material: a population of CD138-negative cells sorted from bone marrow. The source of these receptors is a donor aged 40 or older with multiple myeloma.

This clonotype has just a few counts. This chain uses TRBV4-2 with TRBJ2-2; D gene ambiguous. Germline V gives CDR1 LGHNA, CDR2 YNFKEQ. There are 11 residues in the CDR3. V lost 6 bases and J 7 bases, leaving 6 bases between the germline ends. CDR3 loop: CASRRSGELFF. CDR3 bases: TGTGCCAGCAGACGTAGCGGGGAGCTGTTTTTT.

This clonotype was seen at least ten times. The rearrangement uses TRBV20-1 and TRBJ2-7, with 7 bases aligning to TRBD1. Germline V gives CDR1 DFQATT, CDR2 SNEGSKA (reference sequence). This CDR3 contains 13 residues. CDR3 loop: CQATHRGTYEQYF. In DNA, the CDR3 is TGCCAAGCAACCCACAGGGGAACCTACGAGCAGTACTTC.

This clonotype was seen once. With a much larger clone just one base away, this may be a read error. V gene TRBV6-2 or TRBV6-3 combines with J gene TRBJ1-1; D gene ambiguous. CDR1 and CDR2 (germline): MNHEY, SVGEGT. CDR3 size: 13 residues. With 5 bases removed from V and 10 bases from J, the gap between germline ends came to 17 bases. The CDR3 nucleotides read TGTGCCAGCAGTCCCCGACCCCTTGTCGGAGCTTTCTTT. It codes for CASSPRPLVGAFF.

This clonotype was seen repeatedly, ten times or more. As DNA, the CDR3 is TGTGCCAGCAGTGACTTCGAAAGGTCAGGGGGGATGAACACTGAAGCTTTCTTT. This codes for CASSDFERSGGMNTEAFF. The gene calls are TRBV6-4 and TRBJ1-1, with TRBD1 matching 7 bases. This CDR3 comprises 18 residues. Trimming at V came to 1 base and at J to 0 bases, leaving 11 bases not matched to a gene. The germline V gene has CDR1 MRHNA and CDR2 SNTAGT.

The sample holds many counts of this clonotype. The chain employs TRBV12-3 or TRBV12-4 and TRBJ2-1; D is undetermined. Trimming removed 1 base at V and 2 bases at J, with 9 bases between. The CDR3 has 15 amino acids. This CDR3 is CASSLGDTPYNEQFF. In DNA, the CDR3 is TGTGCCAGCAGTTTAGGAGACACTCCCTACAATGAGCAGTTCTTC.

Ten or more counts support this clonotype. The rearrangement joins TRBV5-1 to TRBJ2-2; 12 bases align to TRBD2. CDR3 length: 18 residues. J was trimmed by 4 bases and V by 3 bases; bases with no gene match: 10. Germline CDR1 SGHRS, CDR2 YFSETQ. CDR3 nucleotide sequence: TGCGCCAGCAGCTCATCTCTAGCGGGGGGGCCCTTCACCGGGGAGCTGTTTTTT. Translating it yields CASSSSLAGGPFTGELFF.

The chain links TRBV5-1 to TRBJ2-1; TRBD1 agrees at 7 bases. The V gene end was trimmed by 4 bases and the J gene end by 6 bases; junction bases not matched to a gene: 7. In germline, CDR1 is SGHRS, CDR2 YFSETQ. The length of the CDR3 is 14 residues. CDR3 amino acids: CASSPWTGVNEQFF. The CDR3 DNA is TGCGCCAGCAGCCCGTGGACAGGCGTCAATGAGCAGTTCTTC.

In its sample, this clonotype was seen many times. This chain connects TRBV5-1 to TRBJ1-1, with D possibly matching TRBD1 (5 bases). The CDR3 is made up of 14 amino acids. Germline V gene data show CDR1 as SGHRS and CDR2 as YFSETQ. V lost 4 bases and J 2 bases, leaving 12 bases between the germline ends. Written as DNA, the CDR3 is TGCGCCAGCAGCATCCAGACAGATAACACTGAAGCTTTCTTT. The encoded protein is CASSIQTDNTEAFF.

This clonotype was observed once. A much larger clonotype is one base distant, so this may be a read error. J is TRBJ2-3 and V is TRBV12-3 or TRBV12-4; TRBD2 agrees at 13 bases. The CDR3 is 17 amino acids. In DNA form, the CDR3 reads TGTGCCGGCAGTTTACTCGGGACTAGCGGGGCCACAGATACGCAGTATTTT. Translation gives CAGSLLGTSGATDTQYF.

On this clonotype: Given a much more abundant clone one base away, this may be a read error. The rearrangement uses TRBV5-1 and TRBJ1-5; 9 nucleotides align to TRBD1. Germline V gene lookup returns CDR1 SGHRS and CDR2 YFSETQ. The CDR3 covers 15 residues. V was pared by 3 bases and J by 4 bases, with 5 bases of the junction left unmatched. CDR3: CASSSGQGGNQPQHF. CDR3 DNA sequence: TGCGCCAGCAGCTCGGGACAGGGTGGTAATCAGCCCCAGCATTTT.

This clonotype appeared many times. This chain joins TRBV7-3 and TRBJ2-2, with a weak D call TRBD1 (5 bases). The V and J ends lost 2 bases and 7 bases respectively, with 11 bases between them. Germline values: CDR1 SGHTA, CDR2 FQGTGA. This CDR3 is 14 amino acids long. CDR3 residues: CASSLGASVGELFF. In DNA form, the CDR3 reads TGTGCCAGCAGCTTAGGGGCGTCTGTCGGGGAGCTGTTTTTT.

This clonotype was seen more than once but under ten times. This chain joins TRBV20-1 and TRBJ2-7; the match to TRBD1 covers 8 bases. Trimming removed 3 bases from V and 3 bases from J; junction bases left unmatched: 10. The CDR3 length is 15 residues. Germline lookup yields CDR1 DFQATT and CDR2 SNEGSKA (reference sequence). The DNA for the CDR3 is TGCAGTGCTAGTAATTCGGGACAGGCCCACTACGAGCAGTACTTC. Translation: CSASNSGQAHYEQYF.

This clonotype was seen ten or more times. CDR3 protein: CASRAGTGSGELFF. CDR3 coding DNA: TGCGCCAGCCGCGCGGGGACCGGCTCCGGGGAGCTGTTTTTT. The rearrangement joins TRBV5-1 to TRBJ2-2, with TRBD2 as a possible D gene (6 bases). Germline V gives CDR1 SGHRS, CDR2 YFSETQ. Between the trimmed V and J ends, which lost 7 bases and 6 bases, there was a span of 16 bases. The CDR3 covers 14 residues.

This clonotype showed up many times. The V and J genes are TRBV20-1 and TRBJ2-7, with a tentative D call TRBD1 (6 bases). The CDR3 has 13 amino acids. The V gene lost 5 bases and the J gene lost 0 bases, with 11 bases spanning the gap. Germline values: CDR1 DFQATT, CDR2 SNEGSKA (reference sequence). The CDR3, as DNA: TGCAGTGCTTATACAGGGACCTCCTACGAGCAGTACTTC. Translated, it gives CSAYTGTSYEQYF.

To note about this clonotype: This may come from a read error, since a much larger clone is one base off. This chain uses TRBV7-2 with TRBJ1-1; maybe TRBD1 (6 bases). The germline gives CDR1 SGHTA, CDR2 FQGNSA. The CDR3 spans 13 residues. The V and J ends lost 5 bases and 10 bases respectively, with 17 bases between them. CDR3 in DNA: TGTGCCAGCAGCCAGAGGGGGGGGAGGGTAGCTTTCTTT. Encoded protein: CASSQRGGRVAFF.

This clonotype has only a few counts. The chain carries TRBV28 and TRBJ1-5; no clear D gene. The CDR3 length is 14 residues. Germline-derived CDR1 and CDR2 are MDHEN and SYDVKM. The V end was cut by 3 bases, the J end by 4 bases, with 10 bases between. The CDR3 DNA reads TGTGCCAGCAGTTTCAGGCTCGGGAATCAGCCCCAGCATTTT. Its translation is CASSFRLGNQPQHF.

This clonotype was observed many times. The chain links TRBV5-1 to TRBJ2-3; TRBD1 is a possible D gene (6 bases). From germline, CDR1 is SGHRS and CDR2 YFSETQ. Trimming removed 6 bases from V and 4 bases from J, with 15 bases in between. The CDR3 runs 14 residues. DNA of the CDR3: TGCGCCAGCAACACTATCCCAGGGGCAGATACGCAGTATTTT. Encoded protein: CASNTIPGADTQYF.

This clonotype was seen only a few times. The gene calls are TRBV7-3 and TRBJ2-2, with 7 nucleotides matching TRBD1. Germline CDR1 SGHTA, CDR2 FQGTGA. This CDR3 contains 16 residues. The V gene end was trimmed by 5 bases and the J gene end by 1 base; junction bases not matched to a gene: 7. Written as DNA, the CDR3 is TGTGCCAGCAGCCCCCTGGGACAGAGGAACACCGGGGAGCTGTTTTTT. Translated: CASSPLGQRNTGELFF.

The rearrangement joins TRBV6-5 to TRBJ1-1; D ambiguous. The CDR3 spans 12 residues. CDR1 MNHEY and CDR2 SVGAGI come from the germline V gene. V was cut by 7 bases and J by 7 bases, with 13 bases left in between. The CDR3 DNA sequence: TGTGCCAGCAAGTTACTGAGCGGTGAAGCTTTCTTT. It is translated as CASKLLSGEAFF.

On this clonotype itself: This likely came from a read error, as a far larger clone is one base away. V gene TRBV10-3 combines with J gene TRBJ1-4, with TRBD1 matching over 7 bases. The CDR3 is 14 amino acids. Trimming removed 6 bases from V and 8 bases from J; junction bases left unmatched: 9. The germline V gene encodes CDR1 ENHRY and CDR2 SYGVKD. The CDR3 DNA is TGTGCCATCAGCGTACAGGGGAGGGACGAAAAACTGTTTTTT. Translated: CAISVQGRDEKLFF.

This clonotype was seen repeatedly, ten times or more. V and J are TRBV7-9 and TRBJ2-5; 8 bases map to TRBD2. The V gene end was trimmed by 8 bases and the J gene end by 6 bases; junction bases not matched to a gene: 11. The CDR3 loop spans 14 amino acids. The V gene's germline CDR1 is SEHNR and CDR2 FQNEAQ (reference sequence). The CDR3 DNA sequence: TGTGCCAGCTCGGCCGGGGGGGCCGAGCAGACCCAGTACTTC. Translation gives CASSAGGAEQTQYF.

This clonotype was seen repeatedly, ten times or more. The chain links TRBV20-1 to TRBJ1-4; no firm D call. The CDR3 consists of 14 residues. The germline gives CDR1 DFQATT, CDR2 SNEGSKA (reference sequence). V lost 5 bases to trimming and J lost 4 bases, with 14 bases between them. CDR3 loop: CSAYTVNSNEKLFF. The CDR3 DNA follows: TGCAGTGCTTACACGGTGAACAGTAATGAAAAACTGTTTTTT.

In regard to this clonotype: It is likely a read error: a sequence one base away is far more abundant. The V and J genes are TRBV5-5 and TRBJ2-3; 8 positions match TRBD1. The CDR3 extends over 14 amino acids. Germline V gene lookup returns CDR1 SGHKS and CDR2 YYEKEE (reference sequence). The trim removed 3 bases at V and 5 bases at J, leaving 5 bases unmatched. CDR3 loop: CASSSGTGIDTQYF. The CDR3 DNA is TGTGCCAGCAGCTCCGGGACAGGCATAGATACGCAGTATTTT.

On this clonotype: It may be a read error: a sequence one base away is much more abundant. This chain's CDR3 is CASSYTRSPGAGNEQYF. DNA of the CDR3: TGTGCCAGCAGTTACACGCGAAGTCCGGGGGCGGGTAACGAGCAGTACTTC. The chain combines TRBV6-6 with TRBJ2-7, with D perhaps matching TRBD1 or TRBD2 (6 bases each). Germline V gives CDR1 MNHNY, CDR2 SVGAGI (reference sequence). Trimming stripped 2 bases from V and 5 bases from J, with 22 bases between. This CDR3 has 17 amino acids.

The chain has TRBV6-6 and TRBJ1-2; tentative D call: TRBD1 (5 bases). Trimming left V 2 bases short and J 2 bases short, with 21 bases between. CDR1 MNHNY and CDR2 SVGAGI come from the germline V gene (reference sequence). The length of the CDR3 is 18 residues. CDR3 sequence reads: CASSYRDRLEIQNYGYTF. The DNA of the CDR3 is TGTGCCAGCAGTTACCGAGACAGACTTGAAATCCAAAACTATGGCTACACCTTC.